This paragraph covers one TCR beta chain sequence. This sample is part of a study of blood T cell repertoires in COVID-19. As for the study in general: Acute and convalescent COVID-19 samples came from the United States, Italy and Spain. T cells, B-cell-depleted T cells, or PBMCs supplied cDNA or gDNA.

V dropped 2 bases and J dropped 0; count of bases not matched to a gene: 5. This CDR3 comprises 15 residues. The germline gives CDR1 SGHNT, CDR2 YYREEE (reference sequence). Authors' processing steps: Quantification of nucleated cells was approximated via reference gene primer amplification. The protocol was immunoSEQ multiplex PCR, while the TCRdb copy is restricted to in-frame clones and leaves out a portion. V and J calls plus clone size are reproduced from that table; the DNA served to infer D and trimming. The sample shows approximately 150,000 clones, 84% of them seen only once. The source is a woman in her fifties or sixties in a cohort sampled during active or convalescent COVID-19. Specimen: peripheral blood. This chain links TRBV5-4 with TRBJ2-7; 7 bases fit TRBD2. The CDR3 coding sequence is TGTGCCAGCAGCTTTCCCGGGACTACCTCCTACGAGCAGTACTTC. Translated: CASSFPGTTSYEQYF.